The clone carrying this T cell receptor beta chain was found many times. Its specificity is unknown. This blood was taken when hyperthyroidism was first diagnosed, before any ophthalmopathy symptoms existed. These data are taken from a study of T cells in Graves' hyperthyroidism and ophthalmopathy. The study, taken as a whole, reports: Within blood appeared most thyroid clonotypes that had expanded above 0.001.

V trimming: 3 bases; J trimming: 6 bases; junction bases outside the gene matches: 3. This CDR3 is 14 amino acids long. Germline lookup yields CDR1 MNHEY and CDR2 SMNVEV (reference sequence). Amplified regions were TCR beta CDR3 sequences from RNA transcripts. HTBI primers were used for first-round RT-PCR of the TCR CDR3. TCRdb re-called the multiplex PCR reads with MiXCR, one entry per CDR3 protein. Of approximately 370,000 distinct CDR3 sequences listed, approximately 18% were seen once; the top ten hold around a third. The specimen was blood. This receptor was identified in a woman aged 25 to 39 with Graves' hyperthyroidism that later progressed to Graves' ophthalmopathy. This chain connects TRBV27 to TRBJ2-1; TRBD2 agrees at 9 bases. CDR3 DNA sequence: TGTGCCAGCAGTTTGCTAGCGGGGATCAATGAGCAGTTCTTC. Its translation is CASSLLAGINEQFF.